The 32 T cell receptor beta chains reported below all come from one sample, sequenced in a study of tumor-infiltrating lymphocytes in primary liver carcinoma. For blood RNA, unsorted whole blood served as the source, and germline DNA was extracted too. The input was approximately 500 ng total RNA; TCR beta cDNA was made from it with a constant-region primer. Three nested multiplex PCR rounds, a slightly modified ARM-PCR method, built the TCR beta libraries. A C-beta reverse primer and TRBV1-TRBV30 forward primers served in each of the first two PCR rounds, at ten to eleven cycles apiece. Each CDR3 protein gets one entry after TCRdb re-called the multiplex PCR reads with MiXCR. The data hold approximately 330,000 distinct CDR3 sequences, with roughly 61% observed a single time. The specimen sequenced was peripheral blood. The origin of the receptors is a man aged 35 to 55 with primary liver carcinoma and hepatitis B virus infection.

This clonotype has just a few counts. With a much larger clone just one base away, this may be a read error. The CDR3 sequence: CSVAITGAEQYF. The DNA for the CDR3 is TGCAGCGTTGCAATCACGGGCGCCGAGCAGTACTTC. This chain uses TRBV29-1 with TRBJ2-7; no clear D gene. The CDR3 runs 12 residues. Looked up from germline, CDR1 is SQVTM and CDR2 is ANQGSEA. Trimming cost V 4 bases and J 6 bases, with 13 bases left between them.

This clonotype was found a few times. The chain links TRBV4-1 to TRBJ2-3, with 12 bases identical to TRBD2. From germline, CDR1 is MGHRA and CDR2 YSYEKL. Trimming removed 0 bases from V and 6 bases from J; junction bases left unmatched: 13. CDR3 length equals 19 residues. Here the CDR3 DNA reads TGCGCCAGCAGCCAAGATCCCGGGCTAGCGGGAGGGCGTGGCGATACGCAGTATTTT. Residues: CASSQDPGLAGGRGDTQYF.

Concerning this clonotype itself: One end of the junction varies from germline; a read error may be responsible. The chain is built from TRBV11-1 and TRBJ2-2, with a tentative D call TRBD2 (5 bases). Germline V gene lookup returns CDR1 SGHAT and CDR2 FQDESV (reference sequence). CDR3 length: 14 amino acids. The chain's CDR3 is CATKESWDTGELFF. The CDR3 bases are TGTGCCACCAAGGAATCCTGGGATACCGGGGAGCTTTTTTTT. Combining the CDR3 with reference TRBV11-1 and TRBJ2-2 gives the whole variable domain EAEVAQSPRYKITEKSQAVAFWCDPISGHATLYWYRQILGQGPELLVQFQDESVVDDSQLPKDRFSAERLKGVDSTLKIQPAELGDSAMYLCATKESWDTGELFFGEGSRLTVL.

The chain links TRBV11-1 to TRBJ2-2; D is ambiguous. Germline loops: CDR1 SGHAT, CDR2 FQDESV (reference sequence). Trimming shortened V by 4 bases and J by 6 bases, and 15 bases separated the two germline ends. The CDR3 is made up of 15 amino acids. CDR3 loop: CASSYIGPFSGELFF. In DNA, the CDR3 is TGTGCCAGCAGCTATATAGGACCTTTCTCCGGGGAGCTGTTTTTT.

V gene TRBV12-3 or TRBV12-4 combines with J gene TRBJ2-2; D is perhaps TRBD2 (5 bases). V was cut by 5 bases and J by 5 bases, with 15 bases left in between. The CDR3 loop spans 15 amino acids. The CDR3 loop is CASSLWRGLTGELFF. CDR3 coding DNA: TGTGCCAGCAGTCTCTGGAGAGGGCTGACCGGGGAGCTGTTTTTT.

As for this clonotype: A much larger clone lies a single base off, so this may be a read error. In this CDR3 the conserved last residue, phenylalanine or tryptophan, is missing, so a read error is likely. The chain uses TRBV29-1 and TRBJ2-3; maybe TRBD2 (6 bases). The CDR3 spans 15 residues. Germline V gene sequence: CDR1 SQVTM, CDR2 ANQGSEA. CDR3 in amino acids: CSAARTLGGTDTQYL. CDR3 sequence (DNA): TGCAGTGCAGCCCGGACCCTCGGGGGTACAGATACGCAGTATTTA.

Note on this clonotype: A clone one base away is much larger, so this may be a read error. V is TRBV4-3 and J is TRBJ2-4, with TRBD1 matching over 8 bases. The CDR3 spans 14 residues. Germline CDR1 reads LGHNA; CDR2 reads YSLEER. CDR3 nucleotides: TGCGCCAGCAGCCAAGCAGGGGGCAAAGACATTCAGTACTTC. Its protein product is CASSQAGGKDIQYF.

As for this clonotype: A read error may explain this, as a much larger clone is one base away. The CDR3: CVSSYLFQGANSPLHF. The CDR3 DNA reads as TGTGTCAGCAGTTACCTATTTCAGGGAGCTAATTCACCCCTCCACTTT. V is TRBV6-6 and J is TRBJ1-6; D is possibly TRBD1 (5 bases). The CDR3 is made up of 16 amino acids. Per germline, CDR1 MNHNY and CDR2 SVGAGI (reference sequence).

The rearrangement links TRBV29-1 to TRBJ2-3; 8 bases map to TRBD2. The CDR3 has 16 amino acids. From germline, CDR1 is SQVTM and CDR2 ANQGSEA. CDR3 region: CSVLLLAGGRTHTQYF. CDR3 DNA sequence: TGCAGTGTATTACTATTGGCGGGAGGTAGGACACATACGCAGTATTTT.

Comment on this clonotype: One end of the junction does not line up with germline, which may come from a read error. The chain joins TRBV11-2 to TRBJ2-7; a possible D gene is TRBD2 (6 bases). The CDR3 totals 16 residues. Germline CDR1 and CDR2: SGHAT and FQNNGV. CDR3 region: CASSLAMASVRYERYF. The CDR3 coding sequence is TGTGCCAGCAGCTTAGCTATGGCTAGCGTGAGGTACGAGCGGTACTTC.

Remarks on this clonotype: This CDR3 is missing its conserved last phenylalanine or tryptophan, likely due to a read error. Because the CDR3's place on the DNA is in doubt, the DNA is left out and the CDR3 is given as listed by TCRdb. The gene calls are TRBV11-2 and TRBJ2-4; TRBD2 is the table's D call, not checked against the DNA. The CDR3 is 11 amino acids long, termini counted. Germline V CDR1 and CDR2: SGHAT, FQNNGV. CDR3 protein: CASSRLAGADL.

For this clonotype: The CDR3 end shows no conserved phenylalanine or tryptophan, and so a read error is likely. The chain links TRBV12-3 or TRBV12-4 to TRBJ1-1; no clear D gene. The CDR3 is 14 residues long. The V end was cut by 3 bases, the J end by 1 base, with 9 bases between. The CDR3 DNA reads TGTGCCAGCAGTTTTACCTCGGGGAACACTGAAGCTTTCTAT. Translated, it gives CASSFTSGNTEAFY.

Ten or more counts support this clonotype. The chain carries TRBV4-3 and TRBJ1-5; D is unresolved. Germline loops: CDR1 LGHNA, CDR2 YSLEER. The CDR3 loop spans 13 amino acids. Trimming removed 0 bases at V and 5 bases at J, with 5 bases between. This chain's CDR3 is CASSQDAYQPQHF. CDR3 nucleotides: TGCGCCAGCAGCCAAGATGCTTATCAGCCCCAGCATTTT.

With respect to this clonotype: This clone may be a read error of a much larger clone one base away. This chain connects TRBV10-2 to TRBJ2-1; D may be TRBD1 (5 bases). The CDR3 consists of 14 residues. V lost 3 bases, J lost 5 bases, and 11 bases lay in between. Per the germline V gene, CDR1 is WSHSY and CDR2 is SAAADI. The CDR3 reads CASSEWTRDNEQFF. The CDR3 DNA reads TGCGCCAGCAGTGAATGGACCAGGGACAATGAGCAGTTCTTC.

In this sample, this clonotype turned up many times. The chain joins TRBV6-6 to TRBJ2-7, with a tentative D call TRBD2 (6 bases). The V and J ends lost 6 bases and 3 bases respectively, with 18 bases between them. The CDR3 totals 15 residues. Germline lookup yields CDR1 MNHNY and CDR2 SVGAGI (reference sequence). The CDR3 coding sequence is TGTGCCAGCAGGGGTCCGGGAGAGAACTTCTACGAGCAGTACTTC. It translates to CASRGPGENFYEQYF.

This clonotype was seen a handful of times. This chain links TRBV5-5 with TRBJ2-5; D unclear. V was cut by 4 bases and J by 7 bases, with 11 bases left in between. This CDR3 has 12 amino acids. Per the germline V gene, CDR1 is SGHKS and CDR2 is YYEKEE (reference sequence). CDR3 DNA sequence: TGTGCCAGCAGCCTGCGTCCAGGGACCCAGTACTTC. Translating it yields CASSLRPGTQYF.

Note on this clonotype: At one end, the junction sequence differs from germline, possibly due to a read error. For the CDR3, the DNA is TGCGCCAGCAGTAACGCCGGGACTAGCGGGGGGTCCCAAGAGACACAGTACTTC. Its protein is CASSNAGTSGGSQETQYF. V and J are TRBV11-2 and TRBJ2-5; 15 bases are a match to TRBD2. This CDR3 is 18 amino acids long. Germline values: CDR1 SGHAT, CDR2 FQNNGV. Full variable domain (remainder filled in from reference TRBV11-2 and TRBJ2-5): EAGVAQSPRYKIIEKRQSVAFWCNPISGHATLYWYQQILGQGPKLLIQFQNNGVVDDSQLPKDRFSAERLKGVDSTLKIQPAKLEDSAVYLCASSNAGTSGGSQETQYFGPGTRLLVL.

This clonotype was counted between two and nine times. J is TRBJ2-5 and V is TRBV6-5; D may be TRBD1 or TRBD2 (5 bases each). Looked up from germline, CDR1 is MNHEY and CDR2 is SVGAGI. Trimming removed 8 bases at V and 5 bases at J, with 12 bases between. The CDR3 length is 12 residues. CDR3 loop: CASGRGEETQYF. The CDR3 region has the DNA TGTGCCAGCGGGAGAGGGGAGGAGACCCAGTACTTC.

Of note for this clonotype: A much bigger clone sits one base away, suggesting this may be a read error. This chain joins TRBV6-1 and TRBJ2-2, with TRBD1 matching over 8 bases. Germline loops: CDR1 MNHNS, CDR2 SASEGT. V shed 8 bases and J 7 bases; nucleotides not matched to a gene: 9. This CDR3 is 14 amino acids long. In DNA, the CDR3 is TGTGCCAGCGCAAGGGGACAGGCGCACGGGGAGCTGTTTTTT. Translating gives CASARGQAHGELFF.

The chain has TRBV5-6 and TRBJ1-2; unclear D gene. CDR3 length: 13 residues. Between the trimmed V and J ends, which lost 7 bases and 3 bases, there was a span of 13 bases. CDR1 is SGHDT, CDR2 YYEEEE, per germline. The CDR3 protein is CASGLAGHYGYTF. As DNA, the CDR3 is TGTGCCAGCGGCCTCGCAGGACACTATGGCTACACCTTC.

This clonotype was seen at least ten times. This sequence joins TRBV4-1 and TRBJ2-7; D is possibly TRBD2 (6 bases). Trimming pared 6 bases from V and 5 bases from J, leaving 20 bases between. The CDR3 contains 15 residues. In germline, CDR1 is MGHRA, CDR2 YSYEKL. The CDR3 reads CASRILTGGNHEQYF. The CDR3 DNA reads as TGCGCCAGCAGAATTTTAACCGGAGGGAACCACGAGCAGTACTTC.

Concerning this clonotype itself: The junction differs from germline at one of its ends, possibly a read error. The J gene is TRBJ2-1, the V gene TRBV13; 11 bases agree with TRBD2. Germline-derived CDR1 and CDR2 are PRHDT and FYEKMQ (reference sequence). The length of the CDR3 is 16 residues. The CDR3 nucleotides read TGTGCCAGCAGCTCAAGACTAGCGGGACTCTACAACGAGCACTTCTTC. Translated, it gives CASSSRLAGLYNEHFF.

This clonotype was counted a few times. One junction end disagrees with the germline gene, perhaps due to a read error. The V gene is TRBV6-2 or TRBV6-3, the J gene TRBJ2-2, with 10 bases matching TRBD1. Germline lookup yields CDR1 MNHEY and CDR2 SVGEGT. The CDR3 sequence is 15 residues long. The CDR3 sequence: CASRGTGVAPGELYF. The CDR3 DNA follows: TGTGCCAGCAGGGGGACAGGGGTCGCCCCCGGGGAGCTGTATTTT.

Concerning this clonotype itself: This may be a read error, as it is one base from a much larger clone. This chain links TRBV6-5 with TRBJ2-3, with TRBD2 identical over 8 bases. V was pared by 1 base and J by 2 bases, with 2 bases of the junction left unmatched. Germline CDR1 MNHEY, CDR2 SVGAGI. This CDR3 comprises 15 residues. This chain's CDR3 is CASSYYSGNTDTQYF. CDR3 in DNA: TGTGCCAGCAGTTACTATAGCGGGAACACAGATACGCAGTATTTT.

Points on this clonotype: At one end the junction does not follow the germline gene, possibly because of a read error. This rearrangement joins TRBV29-1 to TRBJ2-1, with D possibly matching TRBD1 (6 bases). The CDR3 has 14 amino acids. The V gene's germline CDR1 is SQVTM and CDR2 ANQGSEA. The CDR3 DNA sequence: TGCAGCGATGGGGGACGGACAGACAATAATGAGCAGCTCTTC. As protein: CSDGGRTDNNEQLF.

The sample holds one count of this clonotype. One end of the junction is discordant with germline, which a read error may explain. This sequence joins TRBV6-2 or TRBV6-3 and TRBJ1-5, with a possible D match to TRBD1 (6 bases). CDR3 length: 15 residues. CDR1 is MNHEY, CDR2 SVGEGT, per germline. The CDR3 loop reads CVSSLDSYSNQPQHF. The CDR3 DNA reads TGTGTCAGCAGTTTGGACAGTTATAGCAACCAGCCACAGCATTTT.

This clonotype occurred a few times. The rearrangement links TRBV16 to TRBJ1-1; D is unresolved. Trimming pared 0 bases from V and 2 bases from J, leaving 7 bases between. There are 14 residues in the CDR3. CDR1 and CDR2 from the germline V gene are KGHSY and FQNENV. The CDR3 sequence: CASSQSGQNTEAFF. DNA of the CDR3: TGTGCCAGCAGCCAATCTGGCCAAAACACTGAAGCTTTCTTT.

Notes on this clonotype: This may be a read error, as it is one base from a much larger clone. This chain joins TRBV6-1 and TRBJ1-2, with D maybe TRBD1 (6 bases). Germline V lookup: CDR1 MNHNS, CDR2 SASEGT. The CDR3 consists of 14 residues. The CDR3: CANSEGAGADGYTF. The DNA of the CDR3 is TGTGCCAACAGTGAAGGGGCAGGGGCAGATGGCTACACCTTC.

Worth noting for this clonotype: The conserved phenylalanine or tryptophan normally closing the CDR3 is absent here, so this likely arose from a read error. The chain has TRBV7-9 and TRBJ2-7; perhaps TRBD1 as D (5 bases). V was shortened by 8 bases and J by 6 bases, with 17 bases between the two germline ends. The V gene's germline CDR1 is SEHNR and CDR2 FQNEAQ (reference sequence). The CDR3 runs 13 residues. For the CDR3, the DNA is TGTGCCAGCCAGGGCAGGGAAGCTGTCGAGCAGTACTAC. As protein: CASQGREAVEQYY.

V and J are TRBV28 and TRBJ2-4, with TRBD2 as a possible D gene (5 bases). Trimming pared 9 bases from V and 3 bases from J, leaving 9 bases between. Germline V gene sequence: CDR1 MDHEN, CDR2 SYDVKM. This CDR3 region has 12 residues. The CDR3 sequence is CASRDFKNIQYF. The CDR3 DNA reads as TGTGCCAGTCGGGATTTCAAAAACATTCAGTACTTC.

As concerns this clonotype: This sequence may be a read error, since a much larger clone differs from it by one base. The chain uses TRBV12-3 or TRBV12-4 and TRBJ1-6; 8 nucleotides agree with TRBD1. Trimming at V came to 6 bases and at J to 7 bases, leaving 8 bases not matched to a gene. CDR3 length: 15 residues. CDR3: CASSPDRVWNSPLHF. The CDR3 bases are TGTGCCAGCAGCCCGGACAGGGTGTGGAATTCACCCCTCCACTTT.

This chain links TRBV9 with TRBJ1-1; a possible D gene is TRBD1 (5 bases). The CDR3 is made up of 12 amino acids. V was trimmed by 7 bases and J by 3 bases, leaving 10 bases between them. The germline gives CDR1 SGDLS, CDR2 YYNGEE. The CDR3 region is CASGGADTEAFF. For the CDR3, the DNA is TGTGCCAGCGGAGGGGCAGACACTGAAGCTTTCTTT.